This T cell receptor (beta chain) was obtained from a study of blood T cell repertoires in COVID-19. Overall study: Samples came from the United States, Italy and Spain, spanning acute and convalescent COVID-19. PBMCs, B-cell-depleted T cells, or T cells were the source of the cDNA or gDNA that made up the material.

Original processing methods: How many nucleated cells were present was estimated from reference gene primer amplification. Profiled with immunoSEQ multiplex PCR; TCRdb holds only in-frame clones, not every one. The D gene and trimming were derived from the DNA, and the V and J assignments and clone size from that table. The table records over 70,000 clones, roughly 84% of them present only once. Germline V gene data show CDR1 as KGHDR and CDR2 as SFDVKD. V trimming: 2 bases; J trimming: 7 bases; junction bases outside the gene matches: 6. CDR3 size: 15 residues. The chain combines TRBV24-1 with TRBJ2-1; 8 bases are shared with TRBD1. This sequence was found in a human donor in a cohort sampled during active COVID-19. The source material was peripheral blood. The CDR3 sequence: CATSDYQDRANEQFF. In DNA form, the CDR3 reads TGTGCCACCAGTGATTACCAGGACAGGGCTAATGAGCAGTTCTTC.